This record concerns one TCR beta chain sequence. This record belongs to a study of CD8 T cells in ankylosing spondylitis. Each CDR3 protein is one row after TCRdb ran MiXCR on the 5' RACE reads. The sample has 300,000 to 400,000 distinct CDR3 sequences; approximately 10% are singletons. CDR3 length: 20 amino acids. CDR1 is LGHNA and CDR2 is YSLEER in the germline V gene. V was clipped by 4 bases and J by 0 bases; unmatched bases: 13. Sequencing was done on a sample of blood, either unsorted or a sorted T cell fraction (not recorded which). The chain joins TRBV4-3 to TRBJ2-6; TRBD1 matches 9 bases. This clonotype originated in a female donor with ankylosing spondylitis or in good health (not recorded which). The CDR3 spells CASSPEAGTGFNSGANVLTF. The CDR3 nucleotides read TGCGCCAGCAGCCCCGAGGCTGGGACAGGGTTTAACTCTGGGGCCAACGTCCTGACTTTC.